Listed here are 17 T cell receptor beta chains from one sample, sequenced in a study of beta chain features in type 1 diabetes. Findings of the study overall: The study found moderately but significantly shorter TCRB CDR3s in all four CD4+ subsets of Type 1 diabetes patients.

Antigens of these TCRs are unknown. The sequenced template was cDNA made from the entire isolated RNA. TCRdb keeps only in-frame clones here, not all; method: immunoSEQ multiplex PCR. In the table there are roughly 300,000 clones, approximately 15% of which are singletons. What was sequenced was naive CD4+ T cells from blood. These receptors all stem from a man between 25 and 39 years old with type 1 diabetes.

V usage is TRBV2 and J usage is TRBJ2-5, with D uncertain. Germline V lookup: CDR1 SNHLY, CDR2 FYNNEI. Trimming removed 3 bases from V and 5 bases from J, with 10 bases in between. The CDR3 is 13 amino acids. The CDR3 sequence is CASSEYERETQYF. In DNA, the CDR3 is TGTGCCAGCAGTGAGTACGAGAGGGAGACCCAGTACTTC.

The chain carries TRBV6-5 and TRBJ1-2; no clear D gene. Germline loops: CDR1 MNHEY, CDR2 SVGAGI. With 6 bases removed from V and 8 bases from J, the gap between germline ends came to 10 bases. This CDR3 spans 11 amino acids. The CDR3 DNA reads TGTGCCAGCAGGAACGCGGGGGGCTACACCTTC. Translated: CASRNAGGYTF.

This clone was seen only a few times. The chain joins TRBV18 to TRBJ2-1; the match to TRBD2 covers 12 bases. V lost 4 bases, J lost 0 bases, and 7 bases stayed unmatched. The CDR3 is made up of 18 amino acids. Germline V gene sequence: CDR1 KGHSH, CDR2 LQKENI. The CDR3, as DNA: TGTGCCAGCTCACTACGTTCGACTAGCGGGAGCTCCTACAATGAGCAGTTCTTC. Its protein is CASSLRSTSGSSYNEQFF. Variable domain in full (rest from reference TRBV18 and TRBJ2-1): NAGVMQNPRHLVRRRGQEARLRCSPMKGHSHVYWYRQLPEEGLKFMVYLQKENIIDESGMPKERFSAEFPKEGPSILRIQQVVRGDSAAYFCASSLRSTSGSSYNEQFFGPGTRLTVL.

J is TRBJ2-1 and V is TRBV18, with 12 nucleotides matching TRBD1. Trimming at V came to 2 bases and at J to 9 bases, leaving 5 bases not matched to a gene. Per germline, CDR1 KGHSH and CDR2 LQKENI. This CDR3 spans 15 amino acids. CDR3 coding DNA: TGTGCCAGCTCACCAGGGACAGGGGGCTCGCGTGAGCAGTTCTTC. It specifies CASSPGTGGSREQFF.

This clone turned up a few times. The chain recombines TRBV2 with TRBJ2-1, with TRBD2 identical over 7 bases. Germline V gene data show CDR1 as SNHLY and CDR2 as FYNNEI. Trimming took 9 bases from V and 0 from J; bases not matched to a gene: 8. The CDR3 runs to 15 residues. CDR3 coding DNA: TGTGCCAGTGGAGAGACGGGAGGCTCCTACAATGAGCAGTTCTTC. Translated: CASGETGGSYNEQFF.

This chain uses TRBV5-1 with TRBJ1-1, with D possibly matching TRBD1 (6 bases). This CDR3 has 15 amino acids. The germline V gene has CDR1 SGHRS and CDR2 YFSETQ. V dropped 5 bases and J dropped 0 bases, with 14 bases sitting between them. The CDR3 sequence is CASRNTGHMNTEAFF. Here the CDR3 DNA reads TGCGCCAGCAGAAATACGGGACATATGAACACTGAAGCTTTCTTT.

The chain couples TRBV19 to TRBJ2-6; D is uncertain. The CDR3 contains 16 residues. Deletions cut 4 bases from V and 1 base from J, with 11 bases between. Germline V lookup: CDR1 LNHDA, CDR2 SQIVND (reference sequence). The CDR3 nucleotides are TGTGCCAGTAGTAATACGGGTAGATCTGGGGCCAACGTCCTGACTTTC. This encodes CASSNTGRSGANVLTF.

This clone was recorded a few times. The chain uses TRBV5-6 and TRBJ1-5; TRBD1 matches 8 bases. V shed 3 bases and J 9 bases; nucleotides not matched to a gene: 8. The CDR3 runs to 14 residues. Germline lookup yields CDR1 SGHDT and CDR2 YYEEEE. The CDR3 here is CASSSGQDGRPQHF. CDR3 sequence (DNA): TGTGCCAGCAGCTCGGGACAGGATGGAAGGCCCCAGCATTTT.

The chain has TRBV7-2 and TRBJ2-3; 12 nucleotides line up with TRBD1. The CDR3 sequence is 16 residues long. Trimming removed 5 bases from V and 2 bases from J; junction bases left unmatched: 5. Germline CDR1 reads SGHTA; CDR2 reads FQGNSA. CDR3 residues: CASSPQGQGATDTQYF. CDR3 DNA: TGTGCCAGCAGCCCGCAGGGACAGGGGGCCACAGATACGCAGTATTTT.

This clone was detected only a few times. This sequence joins TRBV7-2 and TRBJ2-7; a weak D match, TRBD1 (5 bases). In germline, CDR1 is SGHTA, CDR2 FQGNSA. The V gene lost 5 bases and the J gene lost 6 bases, with 14 bases spanning the gap. The CDR3 length is 13 residues. For the CDR3, the DNA is TGTGCCAGCAGCCCCACCCAGGGTCGCGAGCAGTACTTC. Translation gives CASSPTQGREQYF.

The V gene is TRBV4-3, the J gene TRBJ2-2; D possibly corresponds to TRBD2 (5 bases). This CDR3 contains 13 residues. The V end lost 2 bases, the J end lost 5 bases, and 6 bases lay between the germline ends. CDR1 LGHNA and CDR2 YSLEER come from the germline V gene. The CDR3 DNA is TGCGCCAGCAGCCAACGGGAAACCGGGGAGCTGTTTTTT. It translates to CASSQRETGELFF.

This clone has a handful of counts. V gene TRBV11-3 combines with J gene TRBJ2-2, with 12 bases fitting TRBD1. Germline CDR1 and CDR2: SGHNT and YENEEA. J lost 8 bases, V lost 1 base, and 5 bases had no gene match. This CDR3 contains 16 residues. The CDR3 DNA reads as TGTGCCAGCAGCTTAGCCGGGACAGGGGGCTCGGGGGAGCTGTTTTTT. Amino acids: CASSLAGTGGSGELFF. Based on the CDR3 plus reference TRBV11-3 and TRBJ2-2, the full variable domain is EAGVVQSPRYKIIEKKQPVAFWCNPISGHNTLYWYLQNLGQGPELLIRYENEEAVDDSQLPKDRFSAERLKGVDSTLKIQPAELGDSAVYLCASSLAGTGGSGELFFGEGSRLTVL.

This clone was counted between two and nine times. The CDR3 spells CASGTGSYEQYF. The CDR3 DNA follows: TGTGCCAGCGGGACAGGGTCCTACGAGCAGTACTTC. The chain is built from TRBV28 and TRBJ2-7; 9 bases map to TRBD1. V lost 8 bases, J lost 1 base, and 0 bases stayed unmatched. Per germline, CDR1 MDHEN and CDR2 SYDVKM. The CDR3 extends over 12 amino acids.

This clone was seen more than once but under ten times. V gene TRBV5-1 combines with J gene TRBJ2-3; 15 bases map to TRBD2. CDR1 is SGHRS, CDR2 YFSETQ, per germline. The CDR3 has 16 amino acids. V shed 3 bases, J shed 3 bases, and the junction held 2 bases outside the gene matches. DNA for the CDR3: TGCGCCAGCAGCTCTGGACTAGCGGGAGGGACAGATACGCAGTATTTT. Translation gives CASSSGLAGGTDTQYF.

This chain links TRBV28 with TRBJ2-7, with TRBD2 as a possible D gene (5 bases). The CDR3 contains 13 residues. The V gene's germline CDR1 is MDHEN and CDR2 SYDVKM. Trimming removed 4 bases at V and 3 bases at J, with 10 bases between. The CDR3 sequence is CASSSGGHYEQYF. In nucleotides, the CDR3 is TGTGCCAGCAGTTCCGGCGGGCACTACGAGCAGTACTTC. Full variable domain (rest looked up from reference TRBV28 and TRBJ2-7): DVKVTQSSRYLVKRTGEKVFLECVQDMDHENMFWYRQDPGLGLRLIYFSYDVKMKEKGDIPEGYSVSREKKERFSLILESASTNQTSMYLCASSSGGHYEQYFGPGTRLTVT.

J is TRBJ2-1 and V is TRBV4-2; 9 bases match TRBD2. This CDR3 is built from 18 residues. The germline gives CDR1 LGHNA, CDR2 YNFKEQ. J was trimmed by 4 bases and V by 0 bases; bases with no gene match: 10. The CDR3 loop is CASSQDTLGLAPYNEQFF. The CDR3 bases are TGTGCCAGCAGCCAAGACACCCTTGGACTAGCGCCGTACAATGAGCAGTTCTTC.

This clone has more than one count but fewer than ten. This chain links TRBV28 with TRBJ2-3, with 13 positions matching TRBD2. CDR3 length: 16 residues. Germline values: CDR1 MDHEN, CDR2 SYDVKM. The V gene end was trimmed by 6 bases and the J gene end by 5 bases; junction bases not matched to a gene: 8. In nucleotides, the CDR3 is TGTGCCAGCAGACTCGGACTAGCGGGAGCGGTAGATACGCAGTATTTT. It codes for CASRLGLAGAVDTQYF.